This TCR beta chain was profiled in a study of graft-versus-host responses after intestinal transplantation. The CDR3 consists of 14 residues. Germline V gene lookup returns CDR1 LNHDA and CDR2 SQIVND (reference sequence). Trimming pared 8 bases from V and 2 bases from J, leaving 16 bases between. The assay was immunoSEQ multiplex PCR, and TCRdb's table has in-frame clones only and misses some. The table lists approximately 58,000 clones, 91% of them singletons. The rearrangement joins TRBV19 to TRBJ2-7, with D uncertain. This specimen was PBMCs, taken roughly 120 days after intestinal transplantation. This TCR was sampled from a human patient who received an intestinal transplant, so some T cells may come from the graft donor. Here the CDR3 reads CASSYGPPPYEQYF. The CDR3 DNA is TGTGCCAGTTCATACGGGCCGCCCCCCTACGAGCAGTACTTC.